This is a list of T cell receptor beta chains from one sample in a study of brain T cells in children with intractable seizures. The table came from immunoSEQ multiplex PCR; TCRdb's copy has only in-frame clones and leaves some out. Among about 1,500 clones, approximately 83% were seen once, and the ten largest hold around 20%. This sample comprised resected brain tissue, obtained at surgery. The source is a boy between 10 and 17 years old with focal cortical dysplasia and intractable seizures. The CDR3 runs from the conserved cysteine through the conserved F or W. The D gene is left open where the match is weak. Where a row states a size, it is once, few, many or the class of an expanded clone; other rows omit it.

TRBJ2-5	NA	NA	TRBV5-1	CASSLFRGEETQYF	TGCGCCAGCAGCTTGTTCAGGGGGGAAGAGACCCAGTACTTC
TRBJ2-5	NA	NA	TRBV2	CASSDGLGGETQYF	TGTGCCAGCAGTGATGGGCTGGGGGGAGAGACCCAGTACTTC
TRBJ2-1	NA	TRBD1	TRBV4-1	CASSHRDRDNNEQFF	TGCGCCAGCAGCCACCGGGACAGGGACAACAATGAGCAGTTCTTC
TRBJ2-1	NA	NA	TRBV4-1	CASSQDGDDEQFF	TGCGCCAGCAGCCAAGATGGAGATGATGAGCAGTTCTTC
TRBJ2-5	NA	NA	TRBV5-5	CASSLAQARLLETQYF	TGTGCCAGCAGCCTAGCCCAGGCCCGGCTTTTAGAGACCCAGTACTTC
TRBJ1-2	NA	NA	TRBV18	CASSPEYHGYTF	TGTGCCAGCTCACCTGAATACCATGGCTACACCTTC
TRBJ1-5	NA	TRBD1	TRBV29-1	CSVGQGAFQPQHF	TGCAGCGTTGGACAGGGGGCGTTTCAGCCCCAGCATTTT
TRBJ2-1	NA	NA	TRBV11-3	CASSPRRGGLDEQFF	TGTGCCAGCAGCCCACGTCGAGGGGGTCTCGATGAGCAGTTCTTC
TRBJ1-2	NA	NA	TRBV4-1	CASLPVGFRAGGYGYTF	TGCGCCAGCCTTCCTGTAGGCTTCCGGGCGGGAGGCTATGGCTACACCTTC
TRBJ1-4	once	NA	TRBV7-9	CASSASGNEKLFF	TGTGCCAGCAGCGCCTCAGGGAATGAAAAACTGTTTTTT
TRBJ1-3	NA	NA	TRBV19	CASRAVPHSGNTIYF	TGTGCCAGTAGGGCAGTGCCCCACTCTGGAAACACCATATATTTT
TRBJ2-2	NA	NA	TRBV6-4	CASSDSTAGPGELFF	TGTGCCAGCAGTGACTCGACGGCTGGTCCCGGGGAGCTGTTTTTT
TRBJ2-3	NA	NA	TRBV9	CASSRGGVQGTDTQYF	TGTGCCAGCAGCCGAGGGGGGGTCCAGGGCACAGATACGCAGTATTTT
TRBJ2-2	NA	NA	TRBV10-2	CATRGDTGELFF	TGCGCCACCAGGGGAGACACCGGGGAGCTGTTTTTT
TRBJ1-4	NA	NA	TRBV2	CASSEFGGALEKLFF	TGTGCCAGCAGTGAATTTGGGGGGGCATTGGAAAAACTGTTTTTT
TRBJ2-7	once	TRBD2	TRBV27	CASSRTSGGAGEQYF	TGTGCCAGCAGTCGGACTAGCGGGGGGGCGGGGGAGCAGTACTTC
TRBJ2-7	NA	TRBD1	TRBV7-8	CASSLAGQGPSYEQYF	TGTGCCAGCAGCTTAGCGGGACAGGGTCCTTCCTACGAGCAGTACTTC
TRBJ2-2	once	TRBD2	TRBV5-1	CASSPTPQRDNTGELFF	TGCGCCAGCAGCCCCACCCCCCAGCGGGACAACACCGGGGAGCTGTTTTTT
TRBJ2-5	NA	NA	TRBV5-6	CASSPGPGTETQYF	TGTGCCAGCAGCCCGGGCCCGGGGACGGAGACCCAGTACTTC
TRBJ2-2	NA	NA	TRBV4-1	CASSQHPSNTGELFF	TGCGCCAGCAGCCAGCACCCGTCGAACACCGGGGAGCTGTTTTTT
TRBJ2-4	few	NA	TRBV29-1	CSVETGNIQYF	TGCAGCGTTGAGACGGGAAACATTCAGTACTTC
TRBJ1-1	NA	NA	TRBV12-3/TRBV12-4	CASSPGGFAAFF	TGTGCCAGCAGCCCCGGCGGATTTGCCGCTTTCTTT
TRBJ1-1	NA	NA	TRBV29-1	CSVEDSMNTEAFF	TGCAGCGTTGAAGACAGCATGAACACTGAAGCTTTCTTT
TRBJ2-2	NA	TRBD1	TRBV24-1	CATSDRDRVGELFF	TGTGCCACCTCCGACAGGGACCGTGTCGGGGAGCTGTTTTTT
TRBJ2-7	NA	TRBD2	TRBV6-5	CASTPMGGGAEEQYF	TGTGCCAGCACCCCAATGGGCGGGGGGGCAGAGGAGCAGTACTTC
TRBJ2-5	NA	NA	TRBV20-1	CSASQDETQYF	TGCAGTGCTAGCCAGGACGAGACCCAGTACTTC
TRBJ1-4	NA	TRBD1	TRBV5-6	CASSLRTGFNEKLFF	TGTGCCAGCAGCCTGAGGACAGGATTTAATGAAAAACTGTTTTTT